A selection of T cell receptor beta chains follows, all from one sample in a study of identifying expanded T cells in peripheral blood. Some clones are missing from TCRdb's copy, which holds only in-frame ones; the method was immunoSEQ multiplex PCR. This table holds 90,000 to 120,000 clones, 85% to 90% found once. The sample consisted of blood. The receptors stem from a person between 18 and 69 years old in good health. Each CDR3 is given with its conserved first and last residue. D genes are given only for firm matches. Rows give clone size only sometimes, using once, few, many, or a class for an expanded clone.

D gene	V gene	J gene	clone size	CDR3 DNA	CDR3 protein
.	TRBV5-1	TRBJ2-3	.	TGCGCCAGCAGCTTGTCGGGGCTAGGCACAGATACGCAGTATTTT	CASSLSGLGTDTQYF
.	TRBV7-2	TRBJ1-2	.	TGTGCCAGCAGCAGCAGGGTGGGCTATGGCTACACCTTC	CASSSRVGYGYTF
TRBD1	TRBV10-1	TRBJ1-5	.	TGCGCCAGCAGCGGACAGGGGAATCAGCCCCAGCATTTT	CASSGQGNQPQHF
TRBD2	TRBV15	TRBJ2-7	.	TGTGCCACCAGCAGAGATAGGCGGGGGGCCCTCTACGAGCAGTACTTC	CATSRDRRGALYEQYF
TRBD1	TRBV29-1	TRBJ1-2	.	TGCAGCGTTGGACCCACCCGACGGACAGGGAACTATGGCTACACCTTC	CSVGPTRRTGNYGYTF
TRBD1	TRBV5-4	TRBJ2-7	once	TGTGCCAGCAGCTTGGCCTTAGGACAGGGGGGTTTTTCCTACGAGCAGTACTTC	CASSLALGQGGFSYEQYF
.	TRBV9	TRBJ2-7	.	TGTGCCAGCAGCGTAGCGGGCTTCTCCTACGAGCAGTACTTC	CASSVAGFSYEQYF
TRBD1	TRBV9	TRBJ2-6	once	TGTGCCAGCAGCGGTTACGGGGACAGCCACTCTGGGGCCAACGTCCTGACTTTC	CASSGYGDSHSGANVLTF
.	TRBV6-5	TRBJ2-7	.	TGTGCCAGCAGTTACTCATTGGGCTACGAGCAGTACTTC	CASSYSLGYEQYF
TRBD1	TRBV27	TRBJ1-4	.	TGTGCCAGCAGTGCCCTACCGACAGGGGGGAATGAAAAACTGTTTTTT	CASSALPTGGNEKLFF
.	TRBV6-6	TRBJ2-1	.	TGTGCCAGCAGTCCGGGGGATGAGCAGTTCTTC	CASSPGDEQFF
.	TRBV28	TRBJ1-1	.	TGTGCCAGCAGCCCATTGGTTCTGAACACTGAAGCTTTCTTT	CASSPLVLNTEAFF
TRBD2	TRBV11-2	TRBJ2-5	.	TGTGCCAGCAGCTTTAGCGGGGGGGCCTTAGAGACCCAGTACTTC	CASSFSGGALETQYF
TRBD1	TRBV9	TRBJ1-1	.	TGTGCCAGCAGCCCCGGAGGGACAGGGGGAATTGAAGCTTTCTTT	CASSPGGTGGIEAFF
.	TRBV6-5	TRBJ2-4	.	TGTGCCAGCAGTTCCCGGGGAACAGCGGGCGCGGGGAGGTACTTC	CASSSRGTAGAGRYF
TRBD1	TRBV9	TRBJ1-2	.	TGTGCCAGCAGCGCCACAACAGGGGCCCCCTATGGCTACACCTTC	CASSATTGAPYGYTF
.	TRBV4-1	TRBJ2-2	.	TGCGCCAGCAGCCAAGATGGAAGGGGCCCCGGGGAGCTGTTTTTT	CASSQDGRGPGELFF
TRBD1	TRBV27	TRBJ2-7	.	TGTGCCAGCAGTTGGGACAGCTACGAGCAGTACTTC	CASSWDSYEQYF
.	TRBV12-5	TRBJ2-1	.	TGTGCTAGTGGTTCCGGGGAAAGCTCCTACAATGAGCAGTTCTTC	CASGSGESSYNEQFF
.	TRBV30	TRBJ2-2	.	TGTGCCTGGAGCCGGGGATCTTCATCCGGGGAGCTGTTTTTT	CAWSRGSSSGELFF
.	TRBV19	TRBJ1-6	.	TGTGCCAGTAGTATCGAACAGGGATTCGGTTCACCCCTCCACTTT	CASSIEQGFGSPLHF
.	TRBV5-8	TRBJ1-5	.	TGTGCCAGCGGGTGGGACATCAATCAGCCCCAGCATTTT	CASGWDINQPQHF
.	TRBV5-1	TRBJ2-2	.	TGCGCCAGCAGCGTCACCAGGACGGGCCCTATCGCGGAGCTGTTTTTT	CASSVTRTGPIAELFF
TRBD1	TRBV7-8	TRBJ1-2	.	TGTGCCAGCAGCTTTAGGGGGCAGGGCGGCCTTAACTATGGCTACACCTTC	CASSFRGQGGLNYGYTF
.	TRBV4-3	TRBJ1-1	.	TGCGCCAGCAGCCAAGAACCCCGGGGGTGGGGGAACACTGAAGCTTTCTTT	CASSQEPRGWGNTEAFF
.	TRBV14	TRBJ2-5	.	TGTGCCAGCAGCCAAGATTATGCGGCAACCCCCCGAGAGACCCAGTACTTC	CASSQDYAATPRETQYF
.	TRBV7-6	TRBJ2-5	.	TGTGCCAGCAGCTTAGCGGGGACTGGCGGAGCCCAAGAGACCCAGTACTTC	CASSLAGTGGAQETQYF
.	TRBV19	TRBJ1-3	.	TGTGCCAGTACCGGGGACCCCTCTGGAAACACCATATATTTT	CASTGDPSGNTIYF
TRBD1	TRBV19	TRBJ1-2	.	TGTGCCAGTTGGGGGAATCGGTGGGGACAGGGCTATGGCTACACCTTC	CASWGNRWGQGYGYTF
.	TRBV29-1	TRBJ1-1	once	TGCAGCGTCGAGAAAAACACTGAAGCTTTCTTT	CSVEKNTEAFF
.	TRBV18	TRBJ2-2	.	TGTGCCAGCTCTAGCGGCAACACCGGGGAGCTGTTTTTT	CASSSGNTGELFF
TRBD2	TRBV4-3	TRBJ2-3	.	TGCGCCAGCAGCCAAACTAGAGGACTCAGCGGGGCGATCACAGATACGCAGTATTTT	CASSQTRGLSGAITDTQYF
.	TRBV11-2	TRBJ2-7	.	TGTGCCAGCAAGGGACTCTCCTACGAGCAGTACTTC	CASKGLSYEQYF
.	TRBV28	TRBJ2-2	.	TGTGCCAGCAGTTTTTCCGGGTTAGGGCGGTCTAACACCGGGGAGCTGTTTTTT	CASSFSGLGRSNTGELFF
TRBD1	TRBV5-1	TRBJ1-2	.	TGCGCCAGCAGCCCGGGGACAGCTAGCAACTATGGCTACACCTTC	CASSPGTASNYGYTF
TRBD1	TRBV9	TRBJ2-7	.	TGTGCCAGCAGCGAGGGGACAGGGAACTACGAGCAGTACTTC	CASSEGTGNYEQYF
.	TRBV27	TRBJ2-3	.	TGTGCCAGCAGTTTGCGGGGGCTACGACCAGATACGCAGTATTTT	CASSLRGLRPDTQYF
TRBD1	TRBV19	TRBJ1-4	.	TGTGCCACCGCGGCCCGGGACAGATTAGAAAAACTGTTTTTT	CATAARDRLEKLFF
TRBD1	TRBV15	TRBJ2-1	.	TGTGCCACCAGCGGGGACAGGTGGGCCTACAATGAGCAGTTCTTC	CATSGDRWAYNEQFF
TRBD2	TRBV18	TRBJ2-7	.	TGTGCCAGCGTAGGGGGTAGCGGGAACTCCTACGAGCAGTACTTC	CASVGGSGNSYEQYF
.	TRBV4-3	TRBJ2-7	once	TGCGCCAGCAGCCAAGATTTGGCGGGGGCGGTTTACGAGCAGTACTTC	CASSQDLAGAVYEQYF
.	TRBV7-2	TRBJ2-5	.	TGTGCCAGCAGCCATCAGGGCTGGGGGGCCGATGAGACCCAGTACTTC	CASSHQGWGADETQYF
TRBD2	TRBV7-2	TRBJ2-5	.	TGTGCCAGCAGCGCAGGAGGGACTAGAGTGGAGACCCAGTACTTC	CASSAGGTRVETQYF
.	TRBV7-7	TRBJ2-1	.	TGTGCCAGCAGCAGGGGGGAGGACAATGAGCAGTTCTTC	CASSRGEDNEQFF